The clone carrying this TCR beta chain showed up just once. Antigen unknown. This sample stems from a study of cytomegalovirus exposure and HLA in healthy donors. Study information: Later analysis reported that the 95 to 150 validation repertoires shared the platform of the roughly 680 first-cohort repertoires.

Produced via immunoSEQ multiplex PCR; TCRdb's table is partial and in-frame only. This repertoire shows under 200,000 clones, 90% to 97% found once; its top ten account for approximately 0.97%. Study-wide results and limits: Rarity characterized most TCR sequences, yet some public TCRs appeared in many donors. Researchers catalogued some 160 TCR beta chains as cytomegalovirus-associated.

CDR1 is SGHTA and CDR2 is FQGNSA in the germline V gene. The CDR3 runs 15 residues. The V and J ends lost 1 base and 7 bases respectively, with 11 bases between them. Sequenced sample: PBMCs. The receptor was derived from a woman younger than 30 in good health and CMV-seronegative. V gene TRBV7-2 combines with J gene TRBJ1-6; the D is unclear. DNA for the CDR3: TGTGCCAGCAGCTTAGAAGCAGGCTCGAATTCACCCCTCCACTTT. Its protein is CASSLEAGSNSPLHF.